The source of this TCR beta chain is a study of identical twins. Study-wide points: Findings came from cross-sectional statistics, without long-term follow-up of donors. Invariant cells of the MAIT and iNKT types might have partly distorted the zero-insertion analyses.

CDR3 length: 17 amino acids. The V gene's germline CDR1 is SGHVS and CDR2 FNYEAQ. V dropped 2 bases and J dropped 1 base, with 15 bases sitting between them. Each CDR3 protein is one row after TCRdb ran MiXCR on the 5' RACE reads. There are 1.5 million to 2 million distinct CDR3 sequences in the sample; more than 30% occur only once, and around 0.3% lies in the top ten. This clonotype was seen more than once but under ten times. Antigen specificity is unknown. The TCR comes from a newborn girl in good health. The specimen sequenced was cord blood. The rearrangement uses TRBV7-6 and TRBJ1-3, with D possibly TRBD1 on 5 matching bases. The CDR3, as DNA: TGTGCCAGCAGCTTATCCCTGGACACAAATTCTGGAAACACCATATATTTT. Translated, it gives CASSLSLDTNSGNTIYF.